Each of the 9 T cell receptor beta chains below was sequenced from the same sample in a study of CD8+ T cells in alopecia areata. cDNA serving as the sequencing template came from extracted, reverse transcribed RNA. Measured with immunoSEQ multiplex PCR; TCRdb has only the in-frame clones, and not every one. The data contain about 120,000 clones, 53% of them singletons. Treatment meaning: oral pan-JAK inhibitor, 5-10 mg twice daily. Sequences were derived from CD4+ T cells sorted from blood, sampled at week 4, from a patient treated with tofacitinib. These receptors all come from a human donor with alopecia areata.

This sequence joins TRBV4-2 and TRBJ2-2; 7 bases fit TRBD1. Germline values: CDR1 LGHNA, CDR2 YNFKEQ. The CDR3 consists of 15 residues. J was trimmed by 1 base and V by 3 bases; bases with no gene match: 2. The CDR3 coding sequence is TGTGCCAGCAGCCATGGGACAGTGAACACCGGGGAGCTGTTTTTT. The encoded protein is CASSHGTVNTGELFF.

The chain recombines TRBV6-5 with TRBJ1-6; TRBD1 is a possible D gene (6 bases). The germline V gene has CDR1 MNHEY and CDR2 SVGAGI. There are 13 residues in the CDR3. V was trimmed by 6 bases and J by 6 bases, leaving 9 bases between them. The CDR3 DNA sequence: TGTGCCAGCAGACAGGGTGTTAATTCACCCCTCCACTTT. Its protein is CASRQGVNSPLHF.

This clone was found a few times. The chain recombines TRBV19 with TRBJ1-5; D is unclear. Germline V CDR1 and CDR2: LNHDA, SQIVND (reference sequence). Trimming removed 11 bases from V and 4 bases from J, with 9 bases in between. CDR3 length: 11 amino acids. As DNA, the CDR3 is TGTGCCGCGGGGTCGAATCAGCCCCAGCATTTT. This translates into CAAGSNQPQHF.

CDR3 nucleotide sequence: TGCGCCAGCAGGCCGGGACAAATAAGCACAGATACGCAGTATTTT. Translated: CASRPGQISTDTQYF. This rearrangement joins TRBV5-1 to TRBJ2-3; tentative D call: TRBD1 (6 bases). V lost 5 bases to trimming and J lost 0 bases, with 13 bases between them. CDR3 length: 15 amino acids. Germline V gene data show CDR1 as SGHRS and CDR2 as YFSETQ.

This clone was observed a few times. For the CDR3, the DNA is TGCAGCGATGCTCCCGCGAACACCGGGGAGCTGTTTTTT. Encoded protein: CSDAPANTGELFF. This chain joins TRBV29-1 and TRBJ2-2, with D unclear. Trimming pared 7 bases from V and 0 bases from J, leaving 9 bases between. CDR1 is SQVTM and CDR2 is ANQGSEA in the germline V gene. CDR3 size: 13 residues.

V gene TRBV4-2 combines with J gene TRBJ1-6; perhaps TRBD1 as D (6 bases). Per the germline V gene, CDR1 is LGHNA and CDR2 is YNFKEQ. Trimming stripped 0 bases from V and 7 bases from J, with 10 bases between. The CDR3 has 15 residues. CDR3 sequence reads: CASSQEQGKNSPLHF. CDR3 nucleotides: TGTGCCAGCAGCCAAGAGCAGGGGAAGAATTCACCCCTCCACTTT.

This clone was seen only once. The chain joins TRBV29-1 to TRBJ2-3, with D perhaps given as TRBD1 or TRBD2 (6 bases each). This CDR3 has 12 amino acids. The V and J ends lost 4 bases and 6 bases respectively, with 11 bases between them. Germline V CDR1 and CDR2: SQVTM, ANQGSEA. DNA for the CDR3: TGCAGCGTTGGAATAGGGGGGGATACGCAGTATTTT. Translated, it gives CSVGIGGDTQYF.

This chain joins TRBV10-1 and TRBJ2-3, with D tentatively TRBD1 (6 bases). CDR1 and CDR2 (germline): WNHNN, SYGVQD (reference sequence). The V and J ends lost 3 bases and 0 bases respectively, with 10 bases between them. The CDR3 totals 15 residues. The CDR3 nucleotides read TGCGCCAGCAGTGATTCGACAGGCAGCACAGATACGCAGTATTTT. Its translation: CASSDSTGSTDTQYF.

The V and J genes are TRBV5-1 and TRBJ2-7; TRBD1 is a possible D gene (5 bases). The CDR3 is made up of 14 amino acids. Trimming took off 0 bases at V and 2 bases at J, with 9 bases between the two ends. Germline CDR1 and CDR2: SGHRS and YFSETQ. The CDR3 coding sequence is TGCGCCAGCAGCTTGGACAGGCTAGCCTACGAGCAGTACTTC. Translation gives CASSLDRLAYEQYF.